The 23 T cell receptor beta chains reported below all come from one sample, sequenced in a study of vaccination effects on CD4 cells after COVID-19. Their cognate antigens are unknown. Some clones are missing from TCRdb's copy, which holds only in-frame ones; the method was immunoSEQ multiplex PCR. The sample lists about 58,000 clones, approximately 80% occurring once. A 10-day culture period preceded the isolation of CD4+ T cells. Here the sequenced sample was CD4+ T cells from PBMCs cultured without peptide, taken before COVID-19 vaccination. The receptors originated from a human donor who received a COVID-19 vaccine.

J is TRBJ2-2 and V is TRBV5-4; TRBD1 is a possible D gene (6 bases). The CDR3 runs to 15 residues. Trimming removed 3 bases from V and 1 base from J, with 10 bases in between. Germline CDR1 reads SGHNT; CDR2 reads YYREEE (reference sequence). The CDR3 DNA follows: TGTGCCAGCAGCTCTCGGGACAAGAACACCGGGGAGCTGTTTTTT. Translating gives CASSSRDKNTGELFF.

The CDR3 nucleotides read TGCGCCAGCAGCATGGGAGGACAGGGGGTCGTAAGGGGGTCACCCCTCCACTTT. The encoded protein is CASSMGGQGVVRGSPLHF. The rearrangement links TRBV5-1 to TRBJ1-6; 10 nucleotides align to TRBD1. CDR1 and CDR2 (germline): SGHRS, YFSETQ. V gave up 4 bases and J gave up 10 bases; unmatched junction bases: 17. The CDR3 sequence is 18 residues long.

The chain joins TRBV25-1 to TRBJ2-3, with 8 bases lining up with TRBD1. This CDR3 is built from 16 residues. From germline, CDR1 is MGHDK and CDR2 SYGVNS. The trim removed 4 bases at V and 1 base at J, leaving 7 bases unmatched. CDR3 in amino acids: CASSAPTGAGTDTQYF. DNA of the CDR3: TGTGCCAGCAGTGCCCCGACAGGGGCCGGCACAGATACGCAGTATTTT.

The V and J genes are TRBV4-1 and TRBJ1-1; D not certain. The germline gives CDR1 MGHRA, CDR2 YSYEKL. The CDR3 runs to 14 residues. V gave up 0 bases and J gave up 1 base, with 6 bases separating them. The CDR3 region is CASSQDRQNTEAFF. The CDR3 DNA reads as TGCGCCAGCAGCCAAGATCGACAGAACACTGAAGCTTTCTTT.

V and J are TRBV18 and TRBJ2-7; TRBD1 agrees at 7 bases. Germline V gene lookup returns CDR1 KGHSH and CDR2 LQKENI. The length of the CDR3 is 13 residues. V gave up 1 base and J gave up 5 bases; unmatched junction bases: 2. This CDR3 reads CASSPRTGNEQYV. Here the CDR3 DNA reads TGTGCCAGCTCACCACGGACAGGCAACGAGCAGTACGTC.

V gene TRBV5-1 combines with J gene TRBJ1-1; D ambiguous. The V end lost 1 base, the J end lost 3 bases, and 10 bases lay between the germline ends. The germline gives CDR1 SGHRS, CDR2 YFSETQ. The CDR3 is made up of 14 amino acids. The CDR3 bases are TGCGCCAGCAGCTTGTTCGCGGGAGACACTGAAGCTTTCTTT. This encodes CASSLFAGDTEAFF.

The chain carries TRBV6-2 or TRBV6-3 and TRBJ2-4; TRBD2 is a possible D gene (7 bases). V lost 2 bases and J 1 base, leaving 15 bases between the germline ends. Germline CDR1 MNHEY, CDR2 SVGEGT. The CDR3 length is 17 residues. The CDR3 DNA follows: TGTGCCAGCAGTTACCAAGGGGGGGCCGGGGCCAAAAACATTCAGTACTTC. Translating gives CASSYQGGAGAKNIQYF.

V and J are TRBV6-5 and TRBJ1-2; 7 bases match TRBD1. The J segment lost 8 bases and the V segment lost 7 bases, leaving 13 bases of the junction unmatched. Germline V CDR1 and CDR2: MNHEY, SVGAGI. This CDR3 is built from 14 residues. CDR3 sequence: CASTKTGKADGYTF. The DNA of the CDR3 is TGTGCCAGCACTAAGACAGGGAAAGCCGACGGCTACACCTTC.

In its sample, this clone was seen a few times. The chain couples TRBV6-1 to TRBJ1-2, with a possible D match to TRBD1 (6 bases). There are 17 residues in the CDR3. CDR1 MNHNS and CDR2 SASEGT come from the germline V gene. Trimming shortened V by 1 base and J by 4 bases, and 19 bases separated the two germline ends. The CDR3 here is CASSEGSLGGMAYGYTF. The CDR3 nucleotides are TGTGCCAGCAGTGAAGGAAGTCTTGGGGGCATGGCCTATGGCTACACCTTC.

Here the CDR3 reads CASSYQGQGSFGYTF. CDR3 nucleotide sequence: TGTGCCAGCAGCTATCAGGGACAGGGGTCATTTGGCTACACCTTC. V usage is TRBV3-1 (or the pseudogene TRBV3-2) and J usage is TRBJ1-2; 10 bases align to TRBD1. CDR3 length: 15 amino acids. Germline assignment: CDR1 LGHDT and CDR2 YNNKEL (reference sequence). V lost 5 bases and J lost 7; bases outside the gene matches: 10.

This clone appeared a few times. A junction boundary mismatches the germline segment, possibly from a read error. CDR3 nucleotide sequence: TGTGCCAGCAGCTTGGCAGGACTCTCCGACAATGAGCAGTTCTTC. This sequence encodes CASSLAGLSDNEQFF. The chain joins TRBV5-4 to TRBJ2-1, with a tentative D call TRBD2 (5 bases). Germline-derived CDR1 and CDR2 are SGHNT and YYREEE (reference sequence). The CDR3 sequence is 15 residues long.

The chain employs TRBV5-6 and TRBJ2-5, with 8 bases identical to TRBD1. After removal of 2 bases from V and 3 bases from J, the junction contained 0 bases not matched to a gene. Germline CDR1 reads SGHDT; CDR2 reads YYEEEE. CDR3 size: 13 residues. As DNA, the CDR3 is TGTGCCAGCAGCTTACAGGGGGAAGAGACCCAGTACTTC. This codes for CASSLQGEETQYF.

This clone was counted only a few times. This chain joins TRBV4-1 and TRBJ2-4, with D uncertain. Germline lookup yields CDR1 MGHRA and CDR2 YSYEKL. The germline V and J ends were trimmed by 6 bases and 0 bases, with 9 bases remaining between them. The CDR3 spans 14 residues. The DNA for the CDR3 is TGCGCCAGCAGGGCAGACCTAGCCAAAAACATTCAGTACTTC. This gives the protein CASRADLAKNIQYF.

V usage is TRBV10-2 and J usage is TRBJ1-1; D remains unclear. Germline-derived CDR1 and CDR2 are WSHSY and SAAADI. The CDR3 consists of 13 residues. Deletions cut 6 bases from V and 1 base from J, with 9 bases between. DNA for the CDR3: TGCGCCAGCAGAACAAACGCGAACACTGAAGCTTTCTTT. It is translated as CASRTNANTEAFF.

This chain links TRBV3-1 (or the pseudogene TRBV3-2) with TRBJ1-1, with D possibly TRBD1 on 6 matching bases. The CDR3 has 15 amino acids. The germline gives CDR1 LGHDT, CDR2 YNNKEL (reference sequence). Trimming stripped 3 bases from V and 1 base from J, with 12 bases between. CDR3 sequence: CASSQYRVTNTEAFF. As DNA, the CDR3 is TGTGCCAGCAGCCAGTACAGGGTTACGAACACTGAAGCTTTCTTT.

This clone was seen a few times. The CDR3 sequence: CASSDRAGMSSPLHF. The CDR3, as DNA: TGTGCCAGCTCAGACCGGGCAGGAATGTCCTCACCCCTCCACTTT. The V gene is TRBV18, the J gene TRBJ1-6, with D unclear. Looked up from germline, CDR1 is KGHSH and CDR2 is LQKENI. This CDR3 is 15 amino acids long. V gave up 5 bases and J gave up 10 bases, with 18 bases separating them.

V is TRBV28 and J is TRBJ2-5, with TRBD1 matching 9 bases. J lost 2 bases, V lost 2 bases, and 6 bases had no gene match. CDR1 and CDR2 (germline): MDHEN, SYDVKM. The CDR3 has 16 residues. Here the CDR3 DNA reads TGTGCCAGCAGTTTACTAGGGACAGGGTCGCAAGAGACCCAGTACTTC. Amino acid sequence: CASSLLGTGSQETQYF. The full variable domain, its missing parts supplied by reference TRBV28 and TRBJ2-5, is DVKVTQSSRYLVKRTGEKVFLECVQDMDHENMFWYRQDPGLGLRLIYFSYDVKMKEKGDIPEGYSVSREKKERFSLILESASTNQTSMYLCASSLLGTGSQETQYFGPGTRLLVL.

V usage is TRBV7-3 and J usage is TRBJ1-1, with D tentatively TRBD1 (5 bases). The CDR3 has 17 residues. Germline CDR1 reads SGHTA; CDR2 reads FQGTGA. Between the trimmed V and J ends, which lost 2 bases and 1 base, there was a span of 17 bases. Here the CDR3 DNA reads TGTGCCAGCAGCTTACGTCGGGACTCTGGGGAGAACACTGAAGCTTTCTTT. Its protein is CASSLRRDSGENTEAFF.

The V call is TRBV6-6, the J call TRBJ2-7; tentative D call: TRBD1 (6 bases). CDR1 MNHNY and CDR2 SVGAGI come from the germline V gene (reference sequence). The V gene lost 5 bases and the J gene lost 6 bases, with 14 bases spanning the gap. This CDR3 has 13 amino acids. CDR3 DNA sequence: TGTGCCAGCAGTACCCGGGAAGGGGGCGAGCAGTACGTC. Translating it yields CASSTREGGEQYV.

The chain employs TRBV21-1 and TRBJ2-7; whether TRBD1, the table's D call, matches the DNA was not checked. TRBV21-1 is a known pseudogene. CDR3 size: 14 residues. CDR3 amino acids: CASSKGLRYYEQYV. CDR3 nucleotide sequence: TGTGCCAGCAGCAAAGGGCTCAGATACTACGAGCAGTACGTC.

CDR3 in DNA: TGTGCCAGCACCATAGCGGATACGCAGTATTTT. Residues: CASTIADTQYF. The gene calls are TRBV2 and TRBJ2-3; D might be TRBD2 (5 bases). Deletions cut 7 bases from V and 6 bases from J, with 8 bases between. CDR3 length equals 11 residues. Germline V gives CDR1 SNHLY, CDR2 FYNNEI.

The chain links TRBV10-1 to TRBJ2-1; TRBD2 aligns across 13 bases. Germline V CDR1 and CDR2: WNHNN, SYGVQD (reference sequence). V shed 0 bases and J 8 bases; nucleotides not matched to a gene: 1. The CDR3 totals 15 residues. The CDR3 DNA follows: TGCGCCAGCAGTGAGTCCGGACTAGCGGGAGATGAGCAGTTCTTC. Protein: CASSESGLAGDEQFF.

This chain links TRBV14 with TRBJ2-2; D unresolved. The germline CDR1 and CDR2 sequences are SGHDN and FVKESK. Trimming removed 2 bases at V and 5 bases at J, with 6 bases between. This CDR3 region has 13 residues. The CDR3 reads CASSQQATGELFF. For the CDR3, the DNA is TGTGCCAGCAGCCAACAGGCAACCGGGGAGCTGTTTTTT.